This T cell receptor (beta chain) is drawn from a study of vaccination effects on CD4 cells after COVID-19. Study-wide findings and caveats: Infection- and vaccine-induced clones contracted markedly late after vaccination.

This clone was seen a handful of times. Antigen: not known. The CDR3 runs 11 residues. Germline CDR1 MNHNS, CDR2 SASEGT. V lost 1 base to trimming and J lost 4 bases, with 1 base between them. Scientists isolated CD4+ T cells after an approximately 11-day culture period ended. Neither prior SARS-CoV-2 infection nor positive nucleocapsid antibodies were present in the vaccine recipients. Half-medium exchanges with IL-2 medium took place on days 3 and 7. The assay was immunoSEQ multiplex PCR, and TCRdb's table has in-frame clones only and misses some. The sample consists of 70,000 or so clones, roughly 80% of them appearing once.

The sequences come from CD4+ T cells from PBMCs cultured without peptide, collected before COVID-19 vaccination. V usage is TRBV6-1 and J usage is TRBJ1-2; D is unresolved. The receptor comes from a human donor who received a COVID-19 vaccine. Here the CDR3 DNA reads TGTGCCAGCAGTGAAGGCTATGGCTACACCTTC. Protein product: CASSEGYGYTF.